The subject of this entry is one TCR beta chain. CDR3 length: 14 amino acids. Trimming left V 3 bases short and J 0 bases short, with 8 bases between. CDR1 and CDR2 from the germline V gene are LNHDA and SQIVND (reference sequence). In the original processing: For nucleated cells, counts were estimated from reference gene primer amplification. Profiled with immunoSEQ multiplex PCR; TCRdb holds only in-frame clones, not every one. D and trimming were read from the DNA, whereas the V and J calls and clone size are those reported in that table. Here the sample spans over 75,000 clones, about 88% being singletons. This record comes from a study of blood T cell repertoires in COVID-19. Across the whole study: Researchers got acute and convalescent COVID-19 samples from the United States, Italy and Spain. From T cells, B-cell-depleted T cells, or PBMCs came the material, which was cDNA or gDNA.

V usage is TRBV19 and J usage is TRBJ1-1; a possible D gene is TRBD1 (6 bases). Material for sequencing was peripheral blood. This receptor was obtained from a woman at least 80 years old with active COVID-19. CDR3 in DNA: TGTGCCAGTAGTATCCAGGGGATGAACACTGAAGCTTTCTTT. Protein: CASSIQGMNTEAFF.